A single T cell receptor (beta chain) is shown here with its context. PCR primers comprised 60 Vbeta and 13 Jbeta primers. Using immunoSEQ multiplex PCR, the repertoire was profiled, and TCRdb retains in-frame clones only, with some absent. The table includes 100,000 to 150,000 clones, just under 75% detected once. The germline CDR1 and CDR2 sequences are SGHDT and YYEEEE. CDR3 length: 19 residues. V was cut by 0 bases and J by 1 base, with 17 bases left in between. This specimen comes from a study of cytomegalovirus exposure and HLA in healthy donors. The gene calls are TRBV5-6 and TRBJ1-6; the D gene is possibly TRBD1 (5 bases). The sequence derives from a man between 60 and 70 years old in good health and CMV-seropositive. The sequenced sample was PBMCs. For the CDR3, the DNA is TGTGCCAGCAGCTTGGGGTCTGGTGGCCGGGGGTCCTATAATTCACCCCTCCACTTT. Translation gives CASSLGSGGRGSYNSPLHF.